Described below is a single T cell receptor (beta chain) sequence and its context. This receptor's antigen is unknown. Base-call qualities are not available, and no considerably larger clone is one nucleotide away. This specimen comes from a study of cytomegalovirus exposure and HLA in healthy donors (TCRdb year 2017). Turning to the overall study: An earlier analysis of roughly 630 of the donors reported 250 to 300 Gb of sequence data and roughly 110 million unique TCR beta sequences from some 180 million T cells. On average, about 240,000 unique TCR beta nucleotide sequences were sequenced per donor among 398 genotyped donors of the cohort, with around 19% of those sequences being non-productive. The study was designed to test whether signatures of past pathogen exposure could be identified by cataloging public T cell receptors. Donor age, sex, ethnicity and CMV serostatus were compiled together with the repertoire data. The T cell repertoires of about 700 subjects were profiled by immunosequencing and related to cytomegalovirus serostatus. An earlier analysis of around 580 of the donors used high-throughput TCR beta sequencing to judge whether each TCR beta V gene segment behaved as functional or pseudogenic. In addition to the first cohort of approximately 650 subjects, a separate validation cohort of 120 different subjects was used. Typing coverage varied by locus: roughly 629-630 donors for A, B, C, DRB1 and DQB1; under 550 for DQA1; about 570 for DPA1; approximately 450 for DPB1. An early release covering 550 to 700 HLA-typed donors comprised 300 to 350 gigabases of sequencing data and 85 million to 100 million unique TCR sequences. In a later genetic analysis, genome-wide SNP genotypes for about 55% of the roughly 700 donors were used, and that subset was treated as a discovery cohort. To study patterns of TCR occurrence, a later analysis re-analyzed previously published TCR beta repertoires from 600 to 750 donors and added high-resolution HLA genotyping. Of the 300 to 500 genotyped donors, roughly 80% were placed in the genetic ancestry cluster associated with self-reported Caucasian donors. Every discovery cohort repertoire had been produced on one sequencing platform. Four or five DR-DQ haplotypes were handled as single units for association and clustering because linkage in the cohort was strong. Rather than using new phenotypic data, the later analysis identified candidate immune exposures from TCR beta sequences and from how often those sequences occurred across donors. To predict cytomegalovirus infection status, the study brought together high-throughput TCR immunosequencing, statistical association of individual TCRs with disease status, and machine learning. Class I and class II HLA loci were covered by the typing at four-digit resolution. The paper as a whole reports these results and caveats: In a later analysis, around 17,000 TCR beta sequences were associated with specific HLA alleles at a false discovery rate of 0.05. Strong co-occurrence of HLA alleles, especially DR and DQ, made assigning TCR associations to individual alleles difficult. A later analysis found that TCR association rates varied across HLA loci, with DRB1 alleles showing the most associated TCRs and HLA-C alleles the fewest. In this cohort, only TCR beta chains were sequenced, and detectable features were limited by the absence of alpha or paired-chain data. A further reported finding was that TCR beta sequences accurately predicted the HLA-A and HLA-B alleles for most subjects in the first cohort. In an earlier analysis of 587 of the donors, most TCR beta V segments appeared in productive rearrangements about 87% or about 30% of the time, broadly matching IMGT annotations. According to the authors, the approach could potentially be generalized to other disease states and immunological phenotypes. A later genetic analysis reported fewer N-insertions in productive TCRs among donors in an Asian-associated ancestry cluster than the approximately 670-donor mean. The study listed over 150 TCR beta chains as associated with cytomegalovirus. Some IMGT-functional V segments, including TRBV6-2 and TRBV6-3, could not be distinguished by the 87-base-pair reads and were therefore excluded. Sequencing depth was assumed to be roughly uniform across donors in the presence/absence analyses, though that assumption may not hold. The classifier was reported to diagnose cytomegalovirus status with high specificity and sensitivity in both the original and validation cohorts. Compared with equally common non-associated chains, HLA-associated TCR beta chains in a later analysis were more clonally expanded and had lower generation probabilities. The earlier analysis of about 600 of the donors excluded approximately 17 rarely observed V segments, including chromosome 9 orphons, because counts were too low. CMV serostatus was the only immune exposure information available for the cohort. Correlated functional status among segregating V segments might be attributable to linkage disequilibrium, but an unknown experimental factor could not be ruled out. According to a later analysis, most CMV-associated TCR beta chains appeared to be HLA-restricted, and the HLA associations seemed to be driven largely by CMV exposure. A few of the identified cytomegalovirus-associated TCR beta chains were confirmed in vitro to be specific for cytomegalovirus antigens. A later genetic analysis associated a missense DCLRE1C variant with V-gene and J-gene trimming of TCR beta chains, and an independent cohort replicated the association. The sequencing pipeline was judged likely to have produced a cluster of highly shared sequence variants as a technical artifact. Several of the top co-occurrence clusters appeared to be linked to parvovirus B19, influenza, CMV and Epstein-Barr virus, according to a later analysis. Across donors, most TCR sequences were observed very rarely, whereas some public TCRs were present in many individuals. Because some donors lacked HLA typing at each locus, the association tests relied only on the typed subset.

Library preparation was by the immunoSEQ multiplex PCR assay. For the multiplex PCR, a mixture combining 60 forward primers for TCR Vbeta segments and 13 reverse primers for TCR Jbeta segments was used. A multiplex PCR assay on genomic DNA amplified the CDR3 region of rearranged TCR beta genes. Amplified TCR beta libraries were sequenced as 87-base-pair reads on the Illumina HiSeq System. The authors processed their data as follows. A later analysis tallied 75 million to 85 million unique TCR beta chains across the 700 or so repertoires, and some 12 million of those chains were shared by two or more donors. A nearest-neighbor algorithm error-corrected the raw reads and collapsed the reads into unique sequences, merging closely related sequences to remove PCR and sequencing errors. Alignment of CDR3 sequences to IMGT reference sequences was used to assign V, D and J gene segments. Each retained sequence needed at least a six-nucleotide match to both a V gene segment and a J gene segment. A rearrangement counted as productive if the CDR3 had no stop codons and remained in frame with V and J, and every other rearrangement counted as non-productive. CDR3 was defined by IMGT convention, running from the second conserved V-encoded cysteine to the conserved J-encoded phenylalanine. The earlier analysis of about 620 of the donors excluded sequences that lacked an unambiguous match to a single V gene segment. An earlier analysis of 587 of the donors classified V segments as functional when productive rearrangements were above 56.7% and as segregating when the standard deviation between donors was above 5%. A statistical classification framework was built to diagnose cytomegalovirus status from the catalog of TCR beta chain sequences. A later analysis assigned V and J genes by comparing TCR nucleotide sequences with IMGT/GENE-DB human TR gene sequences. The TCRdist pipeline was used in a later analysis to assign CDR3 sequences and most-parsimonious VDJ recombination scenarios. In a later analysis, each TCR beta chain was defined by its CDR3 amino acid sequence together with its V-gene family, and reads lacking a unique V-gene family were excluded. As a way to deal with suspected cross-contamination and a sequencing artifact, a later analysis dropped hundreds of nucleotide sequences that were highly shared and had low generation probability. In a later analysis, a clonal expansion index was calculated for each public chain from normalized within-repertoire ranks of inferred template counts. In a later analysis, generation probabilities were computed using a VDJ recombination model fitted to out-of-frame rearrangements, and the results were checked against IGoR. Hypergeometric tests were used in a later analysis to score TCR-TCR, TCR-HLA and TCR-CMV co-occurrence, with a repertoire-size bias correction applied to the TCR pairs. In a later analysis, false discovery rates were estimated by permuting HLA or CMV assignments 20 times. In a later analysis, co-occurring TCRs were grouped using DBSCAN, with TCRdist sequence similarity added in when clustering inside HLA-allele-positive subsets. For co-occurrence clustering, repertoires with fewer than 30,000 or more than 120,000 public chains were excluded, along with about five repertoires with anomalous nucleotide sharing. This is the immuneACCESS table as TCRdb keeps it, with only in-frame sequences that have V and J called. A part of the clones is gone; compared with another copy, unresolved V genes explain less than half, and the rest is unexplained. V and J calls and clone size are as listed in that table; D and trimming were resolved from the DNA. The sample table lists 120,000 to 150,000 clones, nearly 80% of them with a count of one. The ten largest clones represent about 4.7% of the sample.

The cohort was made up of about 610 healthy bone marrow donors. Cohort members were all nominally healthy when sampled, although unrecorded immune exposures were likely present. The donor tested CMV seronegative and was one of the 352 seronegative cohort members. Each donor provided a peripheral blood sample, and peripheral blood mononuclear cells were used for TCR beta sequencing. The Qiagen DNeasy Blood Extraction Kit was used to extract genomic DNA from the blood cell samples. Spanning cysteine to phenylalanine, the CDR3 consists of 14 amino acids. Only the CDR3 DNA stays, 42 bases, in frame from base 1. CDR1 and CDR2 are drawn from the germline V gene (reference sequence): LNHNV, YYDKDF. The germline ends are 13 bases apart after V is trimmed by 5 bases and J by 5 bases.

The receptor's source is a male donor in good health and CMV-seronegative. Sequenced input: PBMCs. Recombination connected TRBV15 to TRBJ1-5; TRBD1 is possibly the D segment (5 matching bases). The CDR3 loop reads CATSSLDTYQPQHF. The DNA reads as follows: TGTGCCACCAGCTCCTTGGACACCTATCAGCCCCAGCATTTT. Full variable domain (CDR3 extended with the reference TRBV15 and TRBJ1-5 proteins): DAMVIQNPRYQVTQFGKPVTLSCSQTLNHNVMYWYQQKSSQAPKLLFHYYDKDFNNEADTPDNFQSRRPNTSFCFLDIRSPGLGDTAMYLCATSSLDTYQPQHFGDGTRLSIL.